These 30 T cell receptor beta chains share one sample of origin, sequenced in a study of T cell responses to AZD1222 COVID-19 vaccine. Generated by immunoSEQ multiplex PCR, the TCRdb table keeps only in-frame clones and is missing some. The table lists roughly 150,000 clones, approximately 90% of them singletons. The sequences come from peripheral blood, collected on day 0 of AZD1222 vaccination. The origin of the receptors is an adult in good health.

The V call is TRBV28, the J call TRBJ2-3, with a possible D match to TRBD1 (6 bases). The length of the CDR3 is 15 residues. Germline CDR1 reads MDHEN; CDR2 reads SYDVKM. Trimming took 3 bases from V and 2 from J, leaving 12 bases between them. This chain's CDR3 is CASSLRGHYTDTQYF. The CDR3 DNA reads TGTGCCAGCAGTTTGAGGGGACACTACACAGATACGCAGTATTTT.

J is TRBJ2-1 and V is TRBV7-3; the D gene is possibly TRBD2 (6 bases). The germline V and J ends were trimmed by 2 bases and 4 bases, with 9 bases remaining between them. The germline V gene has CDR1 SGHTA and CDR2 FQGTGA. CDR3 length: 14 amino acids. The CDR3 DNA follows: TGTGCCAGCAGCTTAGGCCTAGCGTACAATGAGCAGTTCTTC. Its translation is CASSLGLAYNEQFF.

The chain couples TRBV12-3 or TRBV12-4 to TRBJ1-2; D is unresolved. With 4 bases removed from V and 0 bases from J, the gap between germline ends came to 3 bases. CDR3 length: 12 residues. For the CDR3, the DNA is TGTGCCAGCAGTTCGACTAACTATGGCTACACCTTC. Its protein is CASSSTNYGYTF.

This chain uses TRBV20-1 with TRBJ1-6; D is ambiguous. CDR3 length: 15 residues. Per germline, CDR1 DFQATT and CDR2 SNEGSKA (reference sequence). Trimming shortened V by 3 bases and J by 4 bases, and 13 bases separated the two germline ends. CDR3 in amino acids: CSASYSGGYNSPLHF. DNA for the CDR3: TGCAGTGCTAGTTACAGTGGTGGATATAATTCACCCCTCCACTTT.

The CDR3: CASSSSPGSPQTQYF. Written as DNA, the CDR3 is TGTGCCAGCTCCTCCTCCCCCGGGAGCCCCCAGACCCAGTACTTC. The chain couples TRBV6-5 to TRBJ2-5, with D perhaps TRBD2 (6 bases). Germline lookup yields CDR1 MNHEY and CDR2 SVGAGI. The germline V and J ends were trimmed by 8 bases and 6 bases, with 22 bases remaining between them. The CDR3 has 15 residues.

This chain joins TRBV4-1 and TRBJ2-2, with TRBD2 matching over 9 bases. CDR3 length: 16 amino acids. Germline lookup yields CDR1 MGHRA and CDR2 YSYEKL. Trimming at V came to 1 base and at J to 3 bases, leaving 3 bases not matched to a gene. CDR3 nucleotides: TGCGCCAGCAGCCAAGGTGGCGGGAGGGACACCGGGGAGCTGTTTTTT. Its protein is CASSQGGGRDTGELFF.

The table lists this clone with a few counts. This chain links TRBV5-1 with TRBJ2-1; 10 bases line up with TRBD2. CDR1 and CDR2 from the germline V gene are SGHRS and YFSETQ. The trim removed 2 bases at V and 7 bases at J, leaving 3 bases unmatched. The CDR3 runs 14 residues. CDR3 loop: CASSLTSGINEQFF. The CDR3 coding sequence is TGCGCCAGCAGCTTAACTAGCGGGATAAATGAGCAGTTCTTC.

The chain has TRBV14 and TRBJ1-2; 8 bases line up with TRBD1. The CDR3 consists of 15 residues. Per germline, CDR1 SGHDN and CDR2 FVKESK. V was pared by 2 bases and J by 3 bases, with 5 bases of the junction left unmatched. CDR3 nucleotides: TGTGCCAGCAGCCAAAGACCGGGACAGGACTATGGCTACACCTTC. Its translation is CASSQRPGQDYGYTF. Full variable domain (missing parts from reference TRBV14 and TRBJ1-2): EAGVTQFPSHSVIEKGQTVTLRCDPISGHDNLYWYRRVMGKEIKFLLHFVKESKQDESGMPNNRFLAERTGGTYSTLKVQPAELEDSGVYFCASSQRPGQDYGYTFGSGTRLTVV.

This CDR3 is CASIPVWSNNSPLHF. As DNA, the CDR3 is TGTGCCAGCATCCCCGTTTGGAGTAATAATTCACCCCTCCACTTT. The chain joins TRBV27 to TRBJ1-6; no clear D gene. CDR1 MNHEY and CDR2 SMNVEV come from the germline V gene (reference sequence). With 7 bases removed from V and 5 bases from J, the gap between germline ends came to 15 bases. The CDR3 loop spans 15 amino acids.

J is TRBJ2-1 and V is TRBV11-3, with a possible D match to TRBD1 (6 bases). The CDR3 is 15 amino acids. V lost 2 bases and J 4 bases, leaving 12 bases between the germline ends. Germline CDR1 is SGHNT and CDR2 is YENEEA. CDR3 loop: CASSLTTGSYNEQFF. The CDR3 coding sequence is TGTGCCAGCAGCTTAACAACAGGGTCTTACAATGAGCAGTTCTTC.

The rearrangement uses TRBV5-1 and TRBJ2-3; D gene unclear. V was shortened by 0 bases and J by 4 bases, with 3 bases between the two germline ends. This CDR3 has 12 amino acids. The V gene's germline CDR1 is SGHRS and CDR2 YFSETQ. CDR3 sequence: CASSLVPDTQYF. As DNA, the CDR3 is TGCGCCAGCAGCTTGGTTCCAGATACGCAGTATTTT.

The chain joins TRBV5-5 to TRBJ2-7, with D possibly matching TRBD1 (5 bases). In germline, CDR1 is SGHKS, CDR2 YYEKEE (reference sequence). V gave up 0 bases and J gave up 2 bases, with 15 bases separating them. The CDR3 has 16 amino acids. The CDR3 region has the DNA TGTGCCAGCAGCTTGGGACTTGGGGCCCCAGCCTACGAGCAGTACTTC. Translated: CASSLGLGAPAYEQYF.

This rearrangement joins TRBV3-1 (or the pseudogene TRBV3-2) to TRBJ2-1, with D possibly being TRBD1 (6 bases). The CDR3 is 15 amino acids. The V gene's germline CDR1 is LGHDT and CDR2 YNNKEL (reference sequence). V was clipped by 7 bases and J by 2 bases, with 15 bases between them. The CDR3, as DNA: TGTGCCAGCAAGGCCGGGACATCCCCCTACAATGAGCAGTTCTTC. Translation: CASKAGTSPYNEQFF.

The gene calls are TRBV6-4 and TRBJ1-2; 8 bases agree with TRBD1. The CDR3 length is 14 residues. Losses at the gene ends were 4 bases for V and 7 bases for J; bases not matched to a gene: 8. Germline CDR1 MRHNA, CDR2 SNTAGT. CDR3 coding DNA: TGTGCCAGCAGTGGGTGGACAGGGCGGAGTGGCTACACCTTC. Amino acids: CASSGWTGRSGYTF.

This chain joins TRBV11-2 and TRBJ1-2, with D possibly matching TRBD1 (5 bases). Trimming stripped 7 bases from V and 4 bases from J, with 19 bases between. Germline lookup yields CDR1 SGHAT and CDR2 FQNNGV. This CDR3 has 15 amino acids. CDR3 coding DNA: TGTGCCAGCATCGAACTCATCGACGGGGCCTATGGCTACACCTTC. It is translated as CASIELIDGAYGYTF.

This clone was found a few times. This chain uses TRBV6-1 with TRBJ1-5; D might be TRBD1 (5 bases). Germline lookup yields CDR1 MNHNS and CDR2 SASEGT. Trimming cost V 4 bases and J 1 base, with 14 bases left between them. The CDR3 consists of 16 residues. This CDR3 is CASSGKGQRSNQPQHF. DNA of the CDR3: TGTGCCAGCAGTGGGAAGGGGCAGCGGAGCAATCAGCCCCAGCATTTT.

The rearrangement links TRBV2 to TRBJ1-6; no clear D gene. The CDR3 runs 16 residues. The germline V gene encodes CDR1 SNHLY and CDR2 FYNNEI. V lost 7 bases and J lost 1, with 14 bases in between. Here the CDR3 reads CASTHPGTSYNSPLHF. In DNA, the CDR3 is TGTGCCAGCACCCACCCGGGAACGTCCTATAATTCACCCCTCCACTTT.

This chain connects TRBV7-2 to TRBJ2-5; TRBD1 matches 7 bases. V was pared by 6 bases and J by 4 bases, with 11 bases of the junction left unmatched. CDR3 size: 15 residues. Germline V gene data show CDR1 as SGHTA and CDR2 as FQGNSA. The DNA of the CDR3 is TGTGCCAGCAGGGGTGGACAAGGGGGCGGAGAGACCCAGTACTTC. Translating it yields CASRGGQGGGETQYF. The entire variable domain, with the rest obtained from reference TRBV7-2 and TRBJ2-5, is as follows: GAGVSQSPSNKVTEKGKDVELRCDPISGHTALYWYRQSLGQGLEFLIYFQGNSAPDKSGLPSDRFSAERTGGSVSTLTIQRTQQEDSAVYLCASRGGQGGGETQYFGPGTRLLVL.

The J gene is TRBJ2-7, the V gene TRBV15; TRBD1 or TRBD2 may be the D gene (5 bases each). The CDR3 is made up of 13 amino acids. The V end was cut by 5 bases, the J end by 1 base, with 9 bases between. The germline gives CDR1 LNHNV, CDR2 YYDKDF (reference sequence). The CDR3 sequence: CATSPRGSYEQYF. CDR3 sequence (DNA): TGTGCCACCAGCCCGAGGGGTTCCTACGAGCAGTACTTC.

The gene calls are TRBV6-6 and TRBJ1-2, with TRBD1 identical over 7 bases. In germline, CDR1 is MNHNY, CDR2 SVGAGI (reference sequence). The CDR3 spans 16 residues. The trim removed 4 bases at V and 0 bases at J, leaving 8 bases unmatched. The CDR3 spells CASSFQTGTPNYGYTF. In DNA, the CDR3 is TGTGCCAGCAGTTTCCAGACAGGGACTCCTAACTATGGCTACACCTTC.

V gene TRBV19 combines with J gene TRBJ1-2; 9 bases fit TRBD1. With 5 bases clipped from V and 5 bases from J, the junction kept 6 bases outside the gene matches. Germline lookup yields CDR1 LNHDA and CDR2 SQIVND (reference sequence). This CDR3 is 14 amino acids long. CDR3 sequence: CASSPGTGWYGYTF. As DNA, the CDR3 is TGTGCCAGTAGTCCCGGGACAGGGTGGTATGGCTACACCTTC.

A word on this clone: The junction and the germline gene differ at one end; a read error may be behind it. The genes are TRBV7-7 and TRBJ2-7; 10 positions match TRBD1. Germline CDR1 reads SSHAT; CDR2 reads FNYEAQ (reference sequence). This CDR3 contains 15 residues. DNA for the CDR3: TGTGCTAGCAGCCTCCGGGACAGGGGACCCTACGAGCAGTACTTC. Its protein product is CASSLRDRGPYEQYF.

The rearrangement uses TRBV5-1 and TRBJ2-7; D could derive from TRBD1 or TRBD2 (5 bases each). Germline loops: CDR1 SGHRS, CDR2 YFSETQ. V lost 7 bases and J lost 5, with 19 bases in between. The CDR3 is 14 amino acids. CDR3 in amino acids: CASSLRDLEDEQYF. The CDR3 DNA follows: TGCGCCAGCTCCCTGAGGGACCTCGAGGACGAGCAGTACTTC.

The chain links TRBV19 to TRBJ2-4; tentatively, D is TRBD1 (6 bases). Germline V CDR1 and CDR2: LNHDA, SQIVND (reference sequence). V was pared by 9 bases and J by 3 bases, with 15 bases between. The CDR3 consists of 14 residues. CDR3 nucleotide sequence: TGTGCCAGCAACGCTGGGGGCATCAAAAACATTCAGTACTTC. Translation: CASNAGGIKNIQYF.

V is TRBV19 and J is TRBJ1-2; 7 nucleotides line up with TRBD1. The trim removed 5 bases at V and 2 bases at J, leaving 14 bases unmatched. The CDR3 sequence is 17 residues long. Germline lookup yields CDR1 LNHDA and CDR2 SQIVND (reference sequence). The CDR3 reads CASSLREAGGRNYGYTF. The CDR3 DNA follows: TGTGCCAGTAGTCTCCGGGAGGCAGGGGGTAGAAACTATGGCTACACCTTC.

The V gene is TRBV18, the J gene TRBJ1-5; tentative D call: TRBD1 (5 bases). V shed 2 bases and J shed 4 bases, with 12 bases lying between them. The CDR3 covers 15 residues. CDR1 is KGHSH, CDR2 LQKENI, per germline. The CDR3: CASSPAWRGNQPQHF. The DNA of the CDR3 is TGTGCCAGCTCACCAGCCTGGAGGGGAAATCAGCCCCAGCATTTT.

This chain connects TRBV6-5 to TRBJ1-2; a weak D match, TRBD1 (5 bases). V dropped 4 bases and J dropped 7 bases, with 13 bases sitting between them. Germline CDR1 is MNHEY and CDR2 is SVGAGI. The CDR3 runs 13 residues. This CDR3 is CASSSGSRGGYTF. The CDR3 nucleotides are TGTGCCAGCAGTTCAGGGAGTCGGGGTGGCTACACCTTC.

This clone was counted a few times. The rearrangement joins TRBV6-1 to TRBJ2-7; tentatively, D is TRBD1 (6 bases). This CDR3 spans 14 amino acids. Germline CDR1 MNHNS, CDR2 SASEGT. V dropped 2 bases and J dropped 6 bases, with 14 bases sitting between them. The CDR3: CASSEFGQSAEQYF. DNA for the CDR3: TGTGCCAGCAGTGAATTCGGACAGTCTGCCGAGCAGTACTTC.

This chain uses TRBV6-4 with TRBJ2-1, with a possible D match to TRBD1 (6 bases). V lost 5 bases and J 5 bases, leaving 10 bases between the germline ends. Germline CDR1 is MRHNA and CDR2 is SNTAGT. The CDR3 runs to 13 residues. The CDR3 protein is CASSLGQNNEQFF. The CDR3 DNA reads TGTGCCAGCAGTTTGGGACAAAACAATGAGCAGTTCTTC.

This clone was picked up a small number of times. V gene TRBV29-1 combines with J gene TRBJ1-4; no reliable D call. CDR1 is SQVTM and CDR2 is ANQGSEA in the germline V gene. Trimming removed 0 bases from V and 4 bases from J, with 9 bases in between. The CDR3 loop spans 14 amino acids. CDR3: CSVEDSRINEKLFF. The CDR3 DNA is TGCAGCGTTGAAGACAGTCGGATTAATGAAAAACTGTTTTTT. Combining the CDR3 with reference TRBV29-1 and TRBJ1-4 gives the whole variable domain SAVISQKPSRDICQRGTSLTIQCQVDSQVTMMFWYRQQPGQSLTLIATANQGSEATYESGFVIDKFPISRPNLTFSTLTVSNMSPEDSSIYLCSVEDSRINEKLFFGSGTQLSVL.